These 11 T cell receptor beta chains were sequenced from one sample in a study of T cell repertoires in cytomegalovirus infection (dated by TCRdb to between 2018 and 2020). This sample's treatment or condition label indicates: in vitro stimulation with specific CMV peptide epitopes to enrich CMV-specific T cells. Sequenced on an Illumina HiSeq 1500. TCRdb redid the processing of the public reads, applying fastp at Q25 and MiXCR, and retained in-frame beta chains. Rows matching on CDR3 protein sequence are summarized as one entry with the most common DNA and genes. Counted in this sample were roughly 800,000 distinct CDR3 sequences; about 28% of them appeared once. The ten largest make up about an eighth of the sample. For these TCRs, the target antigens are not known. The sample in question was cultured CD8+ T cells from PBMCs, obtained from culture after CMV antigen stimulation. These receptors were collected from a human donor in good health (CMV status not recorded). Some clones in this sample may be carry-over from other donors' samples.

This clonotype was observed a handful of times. CDR3 nucleotide sequence: TGTGCCAGCAGCCGGGCTCCTACCTACGAGCAGTACGTC. Its protein is CASSRAPTYEQYV. The J gene is TRBJ2-7, the V gene TRBV7-8, with D unresolved. V was cut by 5 bases and J by 2 bases, with 10 bases left in between. The CDR3 extends over 13 amino acids. Germline assignment: CDR1 SGHVS and CDR2 FQNEAQ.

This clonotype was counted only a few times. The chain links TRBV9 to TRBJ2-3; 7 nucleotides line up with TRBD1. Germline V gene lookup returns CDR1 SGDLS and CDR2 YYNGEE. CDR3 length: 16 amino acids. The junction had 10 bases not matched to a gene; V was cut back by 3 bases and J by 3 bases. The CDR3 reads CASSAAGGPSTDTQYF. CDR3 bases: TGTGCCAGCAGCGCCGCAGGGGGTCCTTCAACAGATACGCAGTATTTT.

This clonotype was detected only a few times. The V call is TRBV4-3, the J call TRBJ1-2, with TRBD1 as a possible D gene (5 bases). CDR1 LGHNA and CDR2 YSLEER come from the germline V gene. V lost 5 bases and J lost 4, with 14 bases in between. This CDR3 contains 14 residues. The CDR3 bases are TGCGCCAGCAGCGGGACCAACCAGGTCTATGGCTACACCTTC. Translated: CASSGTNQVYGYTF.

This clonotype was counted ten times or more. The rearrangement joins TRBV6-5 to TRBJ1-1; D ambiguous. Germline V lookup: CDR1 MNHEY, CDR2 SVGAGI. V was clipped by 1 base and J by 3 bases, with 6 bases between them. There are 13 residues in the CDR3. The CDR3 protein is CASSYLSYTEAFF. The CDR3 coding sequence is TGTGCCAGCAGTTACTTGAGCTACACTGAAGCTTTCTTT.

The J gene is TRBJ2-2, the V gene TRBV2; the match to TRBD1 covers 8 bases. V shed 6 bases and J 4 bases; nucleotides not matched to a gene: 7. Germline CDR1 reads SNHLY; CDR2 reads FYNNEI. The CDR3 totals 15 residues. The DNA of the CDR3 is TGTGCCAGCAGGCTAGGTCAGGGGGCCACCGGGGAGCTGTTTTTT. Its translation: CASRLGQGATGELFF.

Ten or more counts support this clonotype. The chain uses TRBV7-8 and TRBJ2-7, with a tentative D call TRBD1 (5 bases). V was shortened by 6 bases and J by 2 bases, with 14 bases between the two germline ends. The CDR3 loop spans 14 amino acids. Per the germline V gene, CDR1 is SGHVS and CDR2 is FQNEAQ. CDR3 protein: CASRNQGFPYEQYF. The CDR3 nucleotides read TGTGCCAGCAGGAACCAGGGATTCCCCTACGAGCAGTACTTC.

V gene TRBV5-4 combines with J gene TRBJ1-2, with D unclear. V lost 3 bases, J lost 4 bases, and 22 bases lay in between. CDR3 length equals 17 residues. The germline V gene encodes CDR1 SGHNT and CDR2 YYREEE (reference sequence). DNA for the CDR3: TGTGCCAGCAGCTCCCCGGGGTCTCAGAACATAGCCTATGGCTACACCTTC. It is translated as CASSSPGSQNIAYGYTF.

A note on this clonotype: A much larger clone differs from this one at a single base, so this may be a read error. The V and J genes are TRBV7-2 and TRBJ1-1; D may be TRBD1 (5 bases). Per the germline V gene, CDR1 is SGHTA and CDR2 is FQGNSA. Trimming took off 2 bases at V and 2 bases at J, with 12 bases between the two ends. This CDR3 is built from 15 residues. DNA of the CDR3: TGTGCCAGCAGCTTATGGGACTGGGGAAACACTGAAGCTTTCTTT. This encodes CASSLWDWGNTEAFF.

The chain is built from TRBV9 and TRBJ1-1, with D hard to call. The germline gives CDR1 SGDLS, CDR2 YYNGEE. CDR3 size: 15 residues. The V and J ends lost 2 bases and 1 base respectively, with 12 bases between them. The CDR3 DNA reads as TGTGCCAGCAGCGTCAACTCGGAGGGGAACACTGAAGCTTTCTTT. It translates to CASSVNSEGNTEAFF.

CDR3 amino acids: CASSDGRINYGYTF. CDR3 nucleotide sequence: TGTGCCAGCAGCGACGGACGGATTAACTATGGCTACACCTTC. V and J are TRBV9 and TRBJ1-2; D is ambiguous. Germline V lookup: CDR1 SGDLS, CDR2 YYNGEE. This CDR3 is built from 14 residues. Trimming cost V 3 bases and J 1 base, with 10 bases left between them.

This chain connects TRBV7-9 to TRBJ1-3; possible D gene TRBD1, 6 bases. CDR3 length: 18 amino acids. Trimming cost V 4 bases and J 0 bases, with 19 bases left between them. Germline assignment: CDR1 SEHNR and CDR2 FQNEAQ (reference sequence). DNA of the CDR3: TGTGCCAGCAGCTCCGCCTACAGGGAGAACCTCTCTGGAAACACCATATATTTT. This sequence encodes CASSSAYRENLSGNTIYF.